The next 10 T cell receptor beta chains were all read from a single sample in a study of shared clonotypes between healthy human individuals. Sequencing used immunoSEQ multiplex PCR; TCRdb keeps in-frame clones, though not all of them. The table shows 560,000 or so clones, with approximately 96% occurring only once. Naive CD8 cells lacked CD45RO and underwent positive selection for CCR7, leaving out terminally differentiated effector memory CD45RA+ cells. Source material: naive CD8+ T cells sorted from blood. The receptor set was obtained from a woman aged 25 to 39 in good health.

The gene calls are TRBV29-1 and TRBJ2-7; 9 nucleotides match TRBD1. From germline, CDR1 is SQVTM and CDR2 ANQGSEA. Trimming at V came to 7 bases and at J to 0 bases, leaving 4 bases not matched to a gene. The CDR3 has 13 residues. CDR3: CSAKTGGSYEQYF. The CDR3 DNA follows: TGCAGCGCAAAGACAGGGGGCTCCTACGAGCAGTACTTC.

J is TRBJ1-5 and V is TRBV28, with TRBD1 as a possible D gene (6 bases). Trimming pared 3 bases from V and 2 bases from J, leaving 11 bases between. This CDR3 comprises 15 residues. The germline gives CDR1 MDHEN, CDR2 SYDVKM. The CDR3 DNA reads TGTGCCAGCAGTTTTGCAGGGGCGGGCAATCAGCCCCAGCATTTT. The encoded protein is CASSFAGAGNQPQHF.

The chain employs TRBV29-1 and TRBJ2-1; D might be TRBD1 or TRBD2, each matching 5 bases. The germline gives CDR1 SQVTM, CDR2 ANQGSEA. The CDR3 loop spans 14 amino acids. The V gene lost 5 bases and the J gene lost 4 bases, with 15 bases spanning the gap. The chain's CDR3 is CSVTGTIIYNEQFF. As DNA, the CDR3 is TGCAGCGTTACCGGGACGATCATTTACAATGAGCAGTTCTTC.

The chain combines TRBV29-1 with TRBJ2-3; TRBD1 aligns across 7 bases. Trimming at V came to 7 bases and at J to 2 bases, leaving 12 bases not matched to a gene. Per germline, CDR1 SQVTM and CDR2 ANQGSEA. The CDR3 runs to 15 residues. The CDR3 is CSADPGQSFTDTQYF. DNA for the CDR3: TGCAGCGCTGACCCGGGACAGTCCTTCACAGATACGCAGTATTTT.

The CDR3 reads CASSLPDGNYEQYF. The CDR3 region has the DNA TGTGCCAGCAGTTTACCAGACGGTAACTACGAGCAGTACTTC. The J gene is TRBJ2-7, the V gene TRBV28; D is unresolved. V was cut by 2 bases and J by 3 bases, with 11 bases left in between. The CDR3 length is 14 residues. In germline, CDR1 is MDHEN, CDR2 SYDVKM.

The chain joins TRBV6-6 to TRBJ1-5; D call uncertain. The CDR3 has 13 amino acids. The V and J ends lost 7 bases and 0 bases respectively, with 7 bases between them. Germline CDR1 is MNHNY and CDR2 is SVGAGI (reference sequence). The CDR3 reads CASMDGSNQPQHF. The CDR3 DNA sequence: TGTGCCAGCATGGACGGTAGCAATCAGCCCCAGCATTTT.

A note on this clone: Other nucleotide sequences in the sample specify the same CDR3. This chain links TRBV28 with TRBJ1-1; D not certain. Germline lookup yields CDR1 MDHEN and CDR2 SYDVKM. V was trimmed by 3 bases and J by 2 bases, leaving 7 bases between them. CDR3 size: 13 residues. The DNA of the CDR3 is TGTGCCAGCAGTTTGGTCGGAAACACTGAAGCTTTCTTT. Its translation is CASSLVGNTEAFF.

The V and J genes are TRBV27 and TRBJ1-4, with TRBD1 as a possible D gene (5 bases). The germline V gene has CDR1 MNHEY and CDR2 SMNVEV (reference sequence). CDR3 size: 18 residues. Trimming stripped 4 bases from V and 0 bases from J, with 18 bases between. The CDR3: CASSSVQGVSATNEKLFF. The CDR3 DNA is TGTGCCAGCAGTTCGGTTCAGGGAGTAAGTGCAACTAATGAAAAACTGTTTTTT.

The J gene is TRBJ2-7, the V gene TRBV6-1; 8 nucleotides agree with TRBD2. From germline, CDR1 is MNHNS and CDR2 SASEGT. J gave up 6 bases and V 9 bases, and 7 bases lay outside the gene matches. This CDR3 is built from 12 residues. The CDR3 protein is CASSWAGGEQYF. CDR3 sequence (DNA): TGTGCCAGTTCATGGGCGGGAGGCGAGCAGTACTTC.

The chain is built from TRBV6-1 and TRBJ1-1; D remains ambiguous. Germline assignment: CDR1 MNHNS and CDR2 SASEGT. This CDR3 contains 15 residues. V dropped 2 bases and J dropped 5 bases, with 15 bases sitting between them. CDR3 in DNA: TGTGCCAGCAGTGAATTCCTACACCACGGTACTGAAGCTTTCTTT. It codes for CASSEFLHHGTEAFF.